This TCR beta chain was identified during a study of blood T cell repertoires in COVID-19. Using immunoSEQ multiplex PCR, the repertoire was profiled, and TCRdb retains in-frame clones only, with some absent. The sample includes fewer than 250,000 clones, around 90% of them seen just once. V trimming: 3 bases; J trimming: 6 bases; junction bases outside the gene matches: 0. The V gene's germline CDR1 is KGHSH and CDR2 LQKENI. The CDR3 length is 14 residues. The source is a man aged 60 to 75 who had recovered from COVID-19. The chain has TRBV18 and TRBJ2-2, with 11 bases that match TRBD1. The material sequenced was peripheral blood. The DNA for the CDR3 is TGTGCCAGCTCACCGGGACAGGGGGCCGGGGAGCTGTTTTTT. Residues: CASSPGQGAGELFF.